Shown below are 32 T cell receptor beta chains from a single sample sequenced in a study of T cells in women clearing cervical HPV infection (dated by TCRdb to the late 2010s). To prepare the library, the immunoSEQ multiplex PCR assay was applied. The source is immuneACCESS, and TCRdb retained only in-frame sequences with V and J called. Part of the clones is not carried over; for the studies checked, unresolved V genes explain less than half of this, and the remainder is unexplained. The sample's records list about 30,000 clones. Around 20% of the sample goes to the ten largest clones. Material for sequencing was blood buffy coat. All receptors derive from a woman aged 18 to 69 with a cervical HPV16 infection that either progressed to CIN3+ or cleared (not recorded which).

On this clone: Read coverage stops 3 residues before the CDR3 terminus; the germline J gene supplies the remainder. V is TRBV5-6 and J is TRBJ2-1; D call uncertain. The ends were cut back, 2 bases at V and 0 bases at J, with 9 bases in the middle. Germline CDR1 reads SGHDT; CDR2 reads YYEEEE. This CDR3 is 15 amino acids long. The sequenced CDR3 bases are TGTGCCAGCAGCTTCTCTTACAACTCCTACAATGAG. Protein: CASSFSYNSYNE. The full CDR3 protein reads CASSFSYNSYNEQFF.

CDR3 DNA, as far as it was read: TGTGCCAGCACCCTGATGACAGACCAAGAGACC. Its protein product is CASTLMTDQET. The whole CDR3 protein is CASTLMTDQETQYF. The chain combines TRBV2 with TRBJ2-5; a weak D match, TRBD1 (5 bases). Read sequence stops 3 residues before the CDR3 end, and the germline J gene provides the missing end. V lost 7 bases and J 0 bases, leaving 12 bases between the germline ends. The CDR3 is 14 amino acids. Germline V gene data show CDR1 as SNHLY and CDR2 as FYNNEI.

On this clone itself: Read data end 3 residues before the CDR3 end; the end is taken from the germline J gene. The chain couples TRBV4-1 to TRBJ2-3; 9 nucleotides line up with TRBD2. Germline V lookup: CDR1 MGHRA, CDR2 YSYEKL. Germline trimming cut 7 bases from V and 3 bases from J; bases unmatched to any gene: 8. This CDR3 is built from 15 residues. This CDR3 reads CASTSRGGATDTQYF. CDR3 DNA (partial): TGCGCCAGCACATCGCGGGGGGGCGCGACAGATACG.

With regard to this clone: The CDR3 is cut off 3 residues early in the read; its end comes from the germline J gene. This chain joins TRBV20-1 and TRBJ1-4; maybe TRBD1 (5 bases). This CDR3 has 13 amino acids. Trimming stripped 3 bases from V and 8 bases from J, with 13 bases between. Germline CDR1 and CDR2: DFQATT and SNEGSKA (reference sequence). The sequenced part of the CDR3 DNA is TGCAGTGCTAGGGAACAGGTTAGCGAAAAA. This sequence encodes CSAREQVSEK. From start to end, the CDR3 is CSAREQVSEKLFF.

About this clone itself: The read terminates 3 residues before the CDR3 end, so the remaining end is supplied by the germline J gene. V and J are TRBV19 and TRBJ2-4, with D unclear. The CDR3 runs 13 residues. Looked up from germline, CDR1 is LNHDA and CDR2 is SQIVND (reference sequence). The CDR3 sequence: CASSTIQANGQYF. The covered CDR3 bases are TGTGCCAGTAGTACGATCCAAGCCAATGGT.

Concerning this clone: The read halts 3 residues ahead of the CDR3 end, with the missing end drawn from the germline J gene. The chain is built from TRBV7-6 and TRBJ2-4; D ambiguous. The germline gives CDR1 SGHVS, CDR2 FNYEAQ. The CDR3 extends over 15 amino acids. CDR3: CASSLEGHVFHGQYF. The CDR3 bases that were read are TGTGCCAGCAGCTTAGAGGGTCACGTGTTCCATGGT. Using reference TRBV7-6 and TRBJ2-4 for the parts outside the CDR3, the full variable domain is GAGVSQSPRYKVTKRGQDVALRCDPISGHVSLYWYRQALGQGPEFLTYFNYEAQQDKSGLPNDRFSAERPEGSISTLTIQRTEQRDSAMYRCASSLEGHVFHGQYFGAGTRLSVL.

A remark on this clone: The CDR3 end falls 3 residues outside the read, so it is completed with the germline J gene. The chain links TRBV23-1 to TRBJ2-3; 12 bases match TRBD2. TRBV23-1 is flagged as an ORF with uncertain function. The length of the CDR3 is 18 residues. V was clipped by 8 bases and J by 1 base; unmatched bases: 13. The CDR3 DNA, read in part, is TGCGCCAGCCCCCGACGGACTAGCGGGAAATGGGGCACAGATACG. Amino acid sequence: CASPRRTSGKWGTDT. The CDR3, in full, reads CASPRRTSGKWGTDTQYF.

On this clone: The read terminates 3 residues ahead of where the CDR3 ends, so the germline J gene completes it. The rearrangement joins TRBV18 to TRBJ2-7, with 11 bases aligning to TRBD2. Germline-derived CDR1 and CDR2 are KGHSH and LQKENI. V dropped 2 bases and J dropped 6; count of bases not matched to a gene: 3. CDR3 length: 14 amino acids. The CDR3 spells CASSPTSGSTEQYF. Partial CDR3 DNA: TGTGCCAGCTCACCAACTAGCGGGAGTACCGAG.

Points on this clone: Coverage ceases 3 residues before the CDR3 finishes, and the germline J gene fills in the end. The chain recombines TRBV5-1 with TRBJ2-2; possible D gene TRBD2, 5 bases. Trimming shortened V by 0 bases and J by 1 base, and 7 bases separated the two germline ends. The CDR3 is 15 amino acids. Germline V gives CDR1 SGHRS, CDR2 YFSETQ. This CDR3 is CASSLAAGNTGELFF. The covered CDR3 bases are TGCGCCAGCAGCTTGGCCGCGGGGAACACCGGGGAG.

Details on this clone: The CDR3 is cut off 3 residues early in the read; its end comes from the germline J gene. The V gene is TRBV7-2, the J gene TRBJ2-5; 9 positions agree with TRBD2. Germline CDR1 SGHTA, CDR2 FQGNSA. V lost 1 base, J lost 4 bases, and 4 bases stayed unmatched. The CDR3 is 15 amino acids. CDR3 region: CASSLGGGGAETQYF. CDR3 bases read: TGTGCCAGCAGCTTAGGAGGCGGGGGGGCAGAGACC.

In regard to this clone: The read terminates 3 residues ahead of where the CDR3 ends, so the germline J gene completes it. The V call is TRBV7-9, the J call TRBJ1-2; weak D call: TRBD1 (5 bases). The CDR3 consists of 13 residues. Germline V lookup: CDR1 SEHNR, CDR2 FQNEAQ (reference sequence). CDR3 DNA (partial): TGTGCCAGCAGCTTACAGGGTAAGACCGAC. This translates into CASSLQGKTD. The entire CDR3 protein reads CASSLQGKTDYTF.

CDR3 DNA, as far as it was read: TGCGCCAGCCGCCAGACACCAAGCTCCTACAATGAG. Residues: CASRQTPSSYNE. The entire CDR3 protein reads CASRQTPSSYNEQFF. The genes are TRBV5-1 and TRBJ2-1; D is undetermined. The missing CDR3 end, 3 residues past where the read stops, is filled in from the germline J gene. V lost 7 bases and J lost 0, with 14 bases in between. The CDR3 has 15 residues. The germline V gene encodes CDR1 SGHRS and CDR2 YFSETQ.

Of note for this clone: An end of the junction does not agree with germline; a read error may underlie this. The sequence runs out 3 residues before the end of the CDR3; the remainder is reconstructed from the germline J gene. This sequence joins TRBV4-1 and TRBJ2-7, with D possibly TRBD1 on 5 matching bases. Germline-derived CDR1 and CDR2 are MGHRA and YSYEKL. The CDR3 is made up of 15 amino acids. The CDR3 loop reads CASSSPQGRSHEQYF. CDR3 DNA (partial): TGCGCCAGCAGCTCTCCCCAGGGTCGCTCCCACGAG.

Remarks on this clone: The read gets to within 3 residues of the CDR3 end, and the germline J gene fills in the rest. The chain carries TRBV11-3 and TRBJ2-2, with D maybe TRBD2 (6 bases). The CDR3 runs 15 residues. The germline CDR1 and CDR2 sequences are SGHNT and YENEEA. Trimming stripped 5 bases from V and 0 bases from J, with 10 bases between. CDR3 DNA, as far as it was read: TGTGCCAGCAGCCCCCGCGGGGCGAACACCGGGGAG. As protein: CASSPRGANTGE. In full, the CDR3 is CASSPRGANTGELFF.

CDR3 region: CASSAELAGGREQYF. The sequenced part of the CDR3 DNA is TGTGCCAGCAGTGCCGAACTAGCGGGGGGGCGCGAG. The J gene is TRBJ2-7, the V gene TRBV6-1, with 13 bases aligning to TRBD2. The DNA ends 3 residues before the CDR3 does, and the rest of the CDR3 is filled in from the germline J gene. V lost 4 bases, J lost 6 bases, and 6 bases stayed unmatched. This CDR3 spans 15 amino acids. Per germline, CDR1 MNHNS and CDR2 SASEGT.

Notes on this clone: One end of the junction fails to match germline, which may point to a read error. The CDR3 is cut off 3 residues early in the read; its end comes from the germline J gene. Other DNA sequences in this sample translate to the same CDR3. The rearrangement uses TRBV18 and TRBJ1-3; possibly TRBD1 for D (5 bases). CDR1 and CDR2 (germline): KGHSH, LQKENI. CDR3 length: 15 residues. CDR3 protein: CAGSPQQGAGNTIYF. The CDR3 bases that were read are TGTGCCGGCTCACCACAGCAGGGAGCTGGAAACACC.

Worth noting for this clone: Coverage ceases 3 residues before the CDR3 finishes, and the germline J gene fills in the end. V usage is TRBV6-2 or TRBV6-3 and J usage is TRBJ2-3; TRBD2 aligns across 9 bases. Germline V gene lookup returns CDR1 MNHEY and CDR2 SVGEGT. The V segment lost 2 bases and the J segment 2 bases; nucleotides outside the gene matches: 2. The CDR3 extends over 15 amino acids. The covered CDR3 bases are TGTGCCAGCAGTTACGGCGGGGGGGACACAGATACG. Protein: CASSYGGGDTDT. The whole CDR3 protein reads CASSYGGGDTDTQYF.

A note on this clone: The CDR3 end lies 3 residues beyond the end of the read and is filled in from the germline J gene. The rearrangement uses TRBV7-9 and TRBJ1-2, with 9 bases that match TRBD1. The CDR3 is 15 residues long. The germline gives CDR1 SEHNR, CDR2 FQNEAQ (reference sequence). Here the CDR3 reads CASSLEGTGYNDYTF. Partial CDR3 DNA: TGTGCCAGCAGCTTAGAAGGGACAGGGTACAATGAC.

CDR3 bases read: TGTGCCAGCAGCCAAATCCTTTACCGACTCGGGAGCAATCAGCCC. This gives the protein CASSQILYRLGSNQP. The full CDR3 is CASSQILYRLGSNQPQHF. The chain employs TRBV4-2 and TRBJ1-5; D is uncertain. The read ends 3 residues early relative to the CDR3; the germline J gene fills the gap. Deletions cut 2 bases from V and 1 base from J, with 18 bases between. CDR1 and CDR2 (germline): LGHNA, YNFKEQ. The CDR3 runs 18 residues.

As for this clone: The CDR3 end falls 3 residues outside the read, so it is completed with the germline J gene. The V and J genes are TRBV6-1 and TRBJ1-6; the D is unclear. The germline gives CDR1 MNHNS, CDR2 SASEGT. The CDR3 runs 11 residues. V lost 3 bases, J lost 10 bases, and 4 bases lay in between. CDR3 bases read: TGTGCCAGCAGTGATTCATCACCC. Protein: CASSDSSP. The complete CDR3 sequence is CASSDSSPLHF.

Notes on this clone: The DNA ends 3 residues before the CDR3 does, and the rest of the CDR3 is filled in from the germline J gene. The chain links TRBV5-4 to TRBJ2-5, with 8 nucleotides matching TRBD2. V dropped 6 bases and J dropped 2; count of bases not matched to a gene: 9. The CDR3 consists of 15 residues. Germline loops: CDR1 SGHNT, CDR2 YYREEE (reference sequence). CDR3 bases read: TGTGCCAGCAACCGTGGCGGGGGGCTACAAGAGACC. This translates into CASNRGGGLQET. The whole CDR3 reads CASNRGGGLQETQYF.

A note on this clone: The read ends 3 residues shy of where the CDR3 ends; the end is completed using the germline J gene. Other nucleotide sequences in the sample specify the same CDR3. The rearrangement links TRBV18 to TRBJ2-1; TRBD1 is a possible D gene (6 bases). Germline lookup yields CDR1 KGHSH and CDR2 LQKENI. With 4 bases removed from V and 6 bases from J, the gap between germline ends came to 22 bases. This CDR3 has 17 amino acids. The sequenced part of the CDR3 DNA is TGTGCCAGCTCACGGGACATTCTTCAGGGAACGGGCAATGAG. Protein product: CASSRDILQGTGNE. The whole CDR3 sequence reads CASSRDILQGTGNEQFF.

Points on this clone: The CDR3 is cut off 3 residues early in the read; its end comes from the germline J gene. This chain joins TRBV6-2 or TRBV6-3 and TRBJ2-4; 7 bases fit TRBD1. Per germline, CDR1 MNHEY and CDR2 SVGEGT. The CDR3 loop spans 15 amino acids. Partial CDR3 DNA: TGTGCCAGCAGGGACACAGGGGTCGTAAACTATGGT. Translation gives CASRDTGVVNYG. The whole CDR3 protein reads CASRDTGVVNYGQYF.

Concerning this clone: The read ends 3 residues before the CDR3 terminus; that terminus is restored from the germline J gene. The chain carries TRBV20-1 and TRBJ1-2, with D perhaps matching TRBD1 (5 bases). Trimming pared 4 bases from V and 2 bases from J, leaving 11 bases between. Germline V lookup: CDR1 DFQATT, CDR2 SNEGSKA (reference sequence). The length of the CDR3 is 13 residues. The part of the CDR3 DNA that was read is TGCAGTGCTACCGGACACGGAAACTATGGC. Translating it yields CSATGHGNYG. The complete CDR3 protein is CSATGHGNYGYTF.

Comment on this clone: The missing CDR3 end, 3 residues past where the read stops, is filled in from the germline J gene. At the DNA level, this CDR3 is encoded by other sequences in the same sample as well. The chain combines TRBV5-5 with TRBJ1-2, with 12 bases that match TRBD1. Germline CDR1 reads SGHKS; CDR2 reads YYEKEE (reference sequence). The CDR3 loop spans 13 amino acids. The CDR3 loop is CASSLGTGGGYTF. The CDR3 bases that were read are TGTGCCAGCAGCCTCGGGACAGGGGGCGGC.

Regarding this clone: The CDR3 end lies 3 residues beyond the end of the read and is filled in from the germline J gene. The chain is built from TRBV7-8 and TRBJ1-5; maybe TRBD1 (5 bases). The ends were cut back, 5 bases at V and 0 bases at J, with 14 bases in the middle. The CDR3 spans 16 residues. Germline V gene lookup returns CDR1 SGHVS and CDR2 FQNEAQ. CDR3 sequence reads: CASSPGGGSSNQPQHF. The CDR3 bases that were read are TGTGCCAGCAGCCCCGGGGGGGGGAGTAGCAATCAGCCC.

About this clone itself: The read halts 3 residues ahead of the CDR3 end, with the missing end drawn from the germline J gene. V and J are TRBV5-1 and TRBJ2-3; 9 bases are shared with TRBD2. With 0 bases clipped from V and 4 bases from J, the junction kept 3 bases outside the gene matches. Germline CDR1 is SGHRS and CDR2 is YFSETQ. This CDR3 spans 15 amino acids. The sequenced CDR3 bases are TGCGCCAGCAGCTTGGAATCTAGCGGGGCAGATACG. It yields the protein CASSLESSGADT. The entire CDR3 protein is CASSLESSGADTQYF.

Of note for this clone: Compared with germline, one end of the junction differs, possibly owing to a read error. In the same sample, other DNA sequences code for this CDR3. The CDR3 region is CASRTTNTIYF. Partial CDR3 DNA: TGTGCCAGCAGAACAACAAACACG. The chain links TRBV2 to TRBJ1-3; no reliable D call. The read terminates 3 residues before the CDR3 end, so the remaining end is supplied by the germline J gene. CDR1 and CDR2 (germline): SNHLY, FYNNEI. The CDR3 has 11 residues. Supplemented by reference TRBV2 and TRBJ1-3, the full variable domain reads EPEVTQTPSHQVTQMGQEVILRCVPISNHLYFYWYRQILGQKVEFLVSFYNNEISEKSEIFDDQFSVERPDGSNFTLKIRSTKLEDSAMYFCASRTTNTIYFGEGSWLTVV.

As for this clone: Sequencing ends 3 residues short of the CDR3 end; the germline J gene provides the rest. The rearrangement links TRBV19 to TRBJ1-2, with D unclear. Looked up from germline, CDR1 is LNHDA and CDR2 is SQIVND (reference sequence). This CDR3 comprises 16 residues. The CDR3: CASSPRLAGSSYDYTF. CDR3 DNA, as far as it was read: TGTGCCAGTAGTCCTCGACTAGCGGGGAGCTCCTACGAC.

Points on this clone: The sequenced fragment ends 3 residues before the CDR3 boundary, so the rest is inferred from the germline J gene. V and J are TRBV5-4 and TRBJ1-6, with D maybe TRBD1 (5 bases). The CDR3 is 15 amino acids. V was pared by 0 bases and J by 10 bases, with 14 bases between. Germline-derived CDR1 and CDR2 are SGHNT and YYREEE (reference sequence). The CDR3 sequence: CASSLDGGVSSPLHF. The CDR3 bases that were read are TGTGCCAGCAGCTTGGACGGAGGGGTAAGCTCACCC. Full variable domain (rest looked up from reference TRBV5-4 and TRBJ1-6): ETGVTQSPTHLIKTRGQQVTLRCSSQSGHNTVSWYQQALGQGPQFIFQYYREEENGRGNFPPRFSGLQFPNYSSELNVNALELDDSALYLCASSLDGGVSSPLHFGNGTRLTVT.

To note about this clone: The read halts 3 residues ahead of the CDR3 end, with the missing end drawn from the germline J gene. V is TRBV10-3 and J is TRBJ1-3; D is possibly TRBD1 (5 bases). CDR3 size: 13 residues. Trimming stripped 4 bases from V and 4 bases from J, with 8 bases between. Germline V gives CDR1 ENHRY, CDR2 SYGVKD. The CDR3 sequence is CAISVGAGNTIYF. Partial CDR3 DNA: TGTGCCATCAGTGTAGGGGCCGGAAACACC.

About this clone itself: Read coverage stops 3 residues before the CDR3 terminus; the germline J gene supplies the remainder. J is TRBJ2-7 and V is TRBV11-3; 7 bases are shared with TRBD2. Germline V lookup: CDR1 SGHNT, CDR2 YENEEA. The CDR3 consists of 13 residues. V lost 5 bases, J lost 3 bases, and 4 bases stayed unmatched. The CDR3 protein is CASSPGLVYEQYF. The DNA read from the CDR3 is TGTGCCAGCAGCCCCGGACTAGTCTACGAG.